Listed below are T cell receptor beta chains from one sample, sequenced in a study of spatial heterogeneity in lung cancer. Each CDR3 protein gets one entry after TCRdb re-called the 5' RACE reads with MiXCR. The data show approximately 20,000 distinct CDR3 sequences, with over 8.5% seen just once and less than 25% held by the top ten. The sequences come from PBMCs, collected at follow-up. These receptors were obtained from a male donor with early-stage non-small cell lung cancer. The CDR3 runs from the conserved cysteine through the conserved F or W. The order of the fields is V gene, J gene, clone size, D gene, CDR3 protein, CDR3 DNA. A D gene is named only where the DNA matches it firmly. Size values are once, few and many counts, or a class for expanded clones, and some rows have none.

V: TRBV28; J: TRBJ1-1; size: many; D: NA; CDR3: CASSLGQGFRTEAFF; DNA: TGTGCCAGCAGTTTGGGGCAGGGTTTTAGGACTGAAGCTTTCTTT
V: TRBV20-1; J: TRBJ1-6; size: few; D: TRBD1; CDR3: CSARESRTGFNSPLHF; DNA: TGCAGTGCTAGAGAAAGCCGGACAGGATTTAATTCACCCCTCCACTTT
V: TRBV11-3; J: TRBJ1-1; size: many; D: NA; CDR3: CASSLERDTEAFF; DNA: TGTGCCAGCAGCTTAGAGAGGGACACTGAAGCTTTCTTT
V: TRBV6-5; J: TRBJ1-2; size: NA; D: NA; CDR3: CASGYSRQSVSGYTF; DNA: TGTGCCAGCGGTTACTCCCGCCAGAGTGTGTCTGGCTACACCTTT
V: TRBV6-4; J: TRBJ2-1; size: few; D: NA; CDR3: CASSPGQNNEQFF; DNA: TGTGCCAGCAGTCCTGGACAGAACAATGAGCAGTTCTTC
V: TRBV21-1; J: TRBJ2-7; size: many; D: NA; CDR3: CASSKAPGEQYF; DNA: TGTGCCAGCAGCAAAGCGCCGGGGGAGCAGTACTTC
V: TRBV11-2; J: TRBJ2-4; size: many; D: TRBD2; CDR3: CASSAPGLAGSAKNIQYF; DNA: TGTGCCAGCAGCGCACCGGGACTAGCGGGAAGTGCCAAAAACATTCAGTACTTC
V: TRBV7-8; J: TRBJ2-7; size: medium-sized; D: TRBD1; CDR3: CASRPQGAGEQYF; DNA: TGTGCCAGCAGACCTCAGGGGGCTGGAGAGCAGTACTTC
V: TRBV5-4; J: TRBJ2-7; size: few; D: NA; CDR3: CASSLGPDSYEQYF; DNA: TGTGCCAGCAGCCTGGGACCGGACTCCTACGAGCAGTACTTC
V: TRBV10-2; J: TRBJ2-5; size: many; D: NA; CDR3: CASRTLLGETQYF; DNA: TGCGCCAGCAGGACTCTTCTAGGGGAGACCCAGTACTTC
V: TRBV5-1; J: TRBJ2-7; size: many; D: NA; CDR3: CASRVSSGSFYEQYF; DNA: TGCGCCAGCAGAGTCTCTTCAGGGTCGTTCTACGAGCAGTACTTC
V: TRBV7-6; J: TRBJ1-4; size: NA; D: NA; CDR3: CASSLGGAVNEKLFF; DNA: TGTGCCAGCAGCTTAGGGGGGGCAGTCAATGAAAAACTGTTTTTT
V: TRBV7-2; J: TRBJ2-1; size: many; D: NA; CDR3: CASSFGVAYNEQFF; DNA: TGTGCCAGCAGCTTCGGAGTAGCCTACAATGAGCAGTTCTTC
V: TRBV9; J: TRBJ1-4; size: many; D: NA; CDR3: CASSVGPTGHNEKLFF; DNA: TGTGCCAGCAGCGTAGGCCCGACAGGACATAATGAAAAACTGTTTTTT
V: TRBV29-1; J: TRBJ2-5; size: NA; D: NA; CDR3: CSVSRQQETQYF; DNA: TGCAGCGTTAGTAGACAGCAAGAGACCCAGTACTTC
V: TRBV6-5; J: TRBJ1-5; size: few; D: NA; CDR3: CASSYSKRTPLNF; DNA: TGTGCCAGCAGTTACTCGAAAAGGACACCCCTGAATTTT
V: TRBV4-2; J: TRBJ2-3; size: medium-sized; D: NA; CDR3: CASSHVASSTDTQYF; DNA: TGTGCCAGCAGCCACGTGGCTAGCTCTACAGATACGCAGTATTTT
V: TRBV4-1; J: TRBJ1-4; size: few; D: NA; CDR3: CASSQTEGINEKLFF; DNA: TGCGCCAGCAGCCAAACGGAGGGGATTAATGAAAAACTGTTTTTT
V: TRBV10-3; J: TRBJ2-7; size: many; D: TRBD2; CDR3: CAITPSGPPYEQYF; DNA: TGTGCCATCACACCTAGCGGGCCCCCCTACGAGCAGTACTTC
V: TRBV24-1; J: TRBJ2-3; size: NA; D: NA; CDR3: CATRFRSSTDTQYF; DNA: TGTGCCACCAGATTCAGGTCCAGCACAGATACGCAGTATTTT
V: TRBV4-1; J: TRBJ2-3; size: many; D: TRBD2; CDR3: CASSTRLAGTSTDTQYF; DNA: TGCGCCAGCAGCACCCGACTAGCGGGGACTAGCACAGATACGCAGTATTTT
V: TRBV4-2; J: TRBJ2-5; size: many; D: NA; CDR3: CASSRTAGAQETQYF; DNA: TGTGCCAGCAGCCGAACGGCGGGGGCCCAAGAGACCCAGTACTTC
V: TRBV5-1; J: TRBJ2-7; size: many; D: TRBD2; CDR3: CASSLQTSGSGEQYF; DNA: TGCGCCAGCAGCTTACAGACTAGCGGGAGTGGGGAGCAGTACTTC